A few counts support the clone carrying this T cell receptor beta chain. Its antigen remains unidentified. Naive CD8 cells lacked CD45RO and underwent positive selection for CCR7, leaving out terminally differentiated effector memory CD45RA+ cells. Here immunoSEQ multiplex PCR was the method, and the copy in TCRdb shows in-frame clones only, minus some. Of millions of clones in the sample, less than 95% were seen once. The sample belongs to a study of shared clonotypes between healthy human individuals. Regarding the study as a whole: Although depth was large, rarefaction showed that sequencing of the sorted subsets was incomplete.

Trimming cost V 4 bases and J 0 bases, with 10 bases left between them. Per the germline V gene, CDR1 is PRHDT and CDR2 is FYEKMQ (reference sequence). CDR3 length: 14 amino acids. This clonotype originated in a man aged 18 to 30 in good health. Sequencing was carried out using naive CD8+ T cells sorted from blood. The chain employs TRBV13 and TRBJ2-7; D remains unclear. CDR3 region: CASSSPLTSYEQYF. The CDR3 DNA sequence: TGTGCCAGCAGCTCCCCTCTAACCTCCTACGAGCAGTACTTC.